The entry below gives a single T cell receptor (beta chain) sequence along with its context. Its antigen is currently unknown. Within the sample, other DNA sequences also encode this same CDR3. These data are taken from a study of siplizumab effects on memory and regulatory T cells. V was clipped by 6 bases and J by 2 bases; unmatched bases: 6. The CDR3 spans 14 residues. Germline CDR1 and CDR2: MNHNY and SVGAGI (reference sequence). General study findings and limits: Many proliferating CD4+ or CD8+ clones remained unclassified. Roughly 80-97% of them could not be assigned either a naive or a memory phenotype.

TCRdb's table, derived via immunoSEQ multiplex PCR, lists solely in-frame clones and lacks some. The table includes some 120,000 clones, roughly 95% detected once. The specimen sequenced was non-Treg CD4+ T cells sorted from blood. V usage is TRBV6-6 and J usage is TRBJ1-2; TRBD1 matches 7 bases. This sequence was found in a human donor in good health. The CDR3 sequence: CASSPGTANYGYTF. CDR3 sequence (DNA): TGTGCCAGCAGCCCCGGGACAGCAAACTATGGCTACACCTTC.